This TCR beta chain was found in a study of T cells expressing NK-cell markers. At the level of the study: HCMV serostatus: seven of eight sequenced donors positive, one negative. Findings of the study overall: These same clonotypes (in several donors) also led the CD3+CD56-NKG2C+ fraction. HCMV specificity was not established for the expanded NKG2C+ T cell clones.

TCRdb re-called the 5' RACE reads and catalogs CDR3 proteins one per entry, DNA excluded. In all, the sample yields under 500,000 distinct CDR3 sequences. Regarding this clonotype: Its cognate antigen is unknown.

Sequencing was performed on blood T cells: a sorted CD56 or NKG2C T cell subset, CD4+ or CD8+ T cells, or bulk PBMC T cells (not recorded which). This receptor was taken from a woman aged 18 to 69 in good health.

The CDR3 sequence: CASSPDLVGETQYF. The genes are TRBV6-1 and TRBJ2-5. Per the germline V gene, CDR1 is MNHNS and CDR2 is SASEGT. The CDR3 sequence is 14 residues long.